A selection of T cell receptor beta chains follows, all from one sample in a study of T cell repertoires in cytomegalovirus infection. The antigens these receptors bind are not known. A single record per CDR3 protein comes from TCRdb applying MiXCR to the reads. Among about 920,000 distinct CDR3 sequences listed, around 32% were seen once. The specimen was cultured CD8+ T cells from PBMCs, collected from culture after CMV antigen stimulation. These receptors were collected from a human donor in good health (CMV status not recorded). Some clones in this sample may be carry-over from other donors' samples. CDR3s include the opening cysteine and the closing phenylalanine or tryptophan. The order of the fields is CDR3 length, V gene, J gene, D gene, clone size, CDR3 protein, CDR3 DNA. D genes are given only for firm matches. The size of a clone is reported for some rows only, either as once, few or many, or as a class for expanded clones.

>14|TRBV4-1|TRBJ2-5|.|.
CASSQDSYGETQYF
TGCGCCAGCAGCCAAGATAGTTACGGGGAGACCCAGTACTTC
>15|TRBV7-9|TRBJ1-5|TRBD1|.
CASSAGTALNQPQHF
TGTGCCAGCAGCGCGGGGACAGCGCTCAATCAGCCCCAGCATTTT
>14|TRBV27|TRBJ2-1|.|once
CASSPGLNYNEQFF
TGTGCCAGCAGTCCTGGACTCAACTACAATGAGCAGTTCTTC
>17|TRBV4-1|TRBJ2-1|.|.
CASSQDYSLSSYNEQFF
TGCGCCAGCAGCCAAGACTACAGTCTTAGCTCCTACAATGAGCAGTTCTTC
>10|TRBV2|TRBJ2-1|.|.
CASQGTEQFF
TGTGCCAGTCAGGGGACTGAGCAGTTCTTC
>20|TRBV14|TRBJ2-1|TRBD2|.
CASSQDLTLQRGGKNNEQFF
TGTGCCAGCAGCCAAGATTTAACCTTACAGCGGGGGGGGAAGAACAATGAGCAGTTCTTC
>17|TRBV5-6|TRBJ2-5|TRBD2|.
CASSLATSGGDRETQYF
TGTGCCAGCAGCTTGGCGACTAGCGGGGGGGATCGAGAGACCCAGTACTTC
>20|TRBV6-5|TRBJ2-3|.|few
CASSYSLRDSDRQGTDTQYF
TGTGCCAGCAGTTACTCGCTTAGGGATAGCGACAGACAAGGCACAGATACGCAGTATTTT
>10|TRBV15|TRBJ1-1|.|few
CATSREGAFF
TGTGCCACCAGCAGAGAAGGAGCTTTCTTT
>17|TRBV28|TRBJ2-2|TRBD1|few
CASSYDYRGPNTGELFF
TGTGCCAGCTCCTATGATTACAGGGGCCCGAACACCGGGGAGCTGTTTTTT
>18|TRBV7-9|TRBJ2-1|.|few
CASSLAYARGRSYNEQFF
TGTGCCAGCAGCTTAGCGTACGCGCGGGGACGCTCCTACAATGAGCAGTTCTTC
>14|TRBV4-2|TRBJ1-5|.|once
CASSQKGTGQPQHF
TGTGCCAGCAGCCAAAAAGGGACGGGTCAGCCCCAGCATTTT
>18|TRBV19|TRBJ2-1|TRBD2|few
CASSIAGVGRGGYNEQFF
TGTGCCAGTAGTATAGCAGGAGTCGGGAGGGGTGGCTACAATGAGCAGTTCTTC
>15|TRBV10-3|TRBJ1-5|.|.
CAISEGASSNQPQHF
TGTGCCATCAGTGAGGGGGCTTCGAGCAATCAGCCCCAGCATTTT
>15|TRBV27|TRBJ1-2|TRBD1|few
CASSDGQGSYYGYTF
TGTGCCAGCAGTGACGGACAGGGGTCATACTATGGCTACACCTTC
>17|TRBV14|TRBJ1-1|.|few
CASSQGNRDLPNTEAFF
TGTGCCAGCAGCCAAGGAAACAGGGATTTACCGAACACTGAAGCTTTCTTT
>14|TRBV7-4|TRBJ1-4|.|.
CASSLAAGREKLFF
TGTGCCAGCAGCTTAGCTGCTGGGCGGGAAAAACTGTTTTTT
>15|TRBV7-9|TRBJ1-1|.|few
CASSLEGTPNTEAFF
TGTGCCAGCAGCTTAGAGGGTACGCCGAACACTGAAGCTTTCTTT
>14|TRBV28|TRBJ2-3|.|.
CASSFLIGTDTQYF
TGTGCCAGCAGTTTCCTCATAGGCACAGATACGCAGTATTTT
>14|TRBV7-2|TRBJ2-5|.|many
CASSLAGGLETQYF
TGTGCCAGCAGCTTAGCCGGGGGGCTAGAGACCCAGTACTTC
>15|TRBV7-6|TRBJ2-2|.|.
CASSLGRHSTGELFF
TGTGCCAGCAGCTTAGGGAGACATTCCACCGGGGAGCTGTTTTTT
>14|TRBV7-6|TRBJ2-2|.|few
CASSLDVDTGELFF
TGTGCTAGCAGCCTAGATGTGGACACCGGGGAGCTGTTTTTT
>12|TRBV7-9|TRBJ1-1|.|.
CAAVHRDTEAFF
TGTGCCGCCGTACACAGGGACACTGAAGCTTTCTTT
>18|TRBV7-8|TRBJ1-2|.|many
CASSLEGEGEQGRDGYTF
TGTGCCAGCAGCTTAGAAGGGGAGGGTGAACAGGGTAGGGATGGCTACACCTTC
>14|TRBV7-6|TRBJ2-2|.|many
CASSFDLRAGELFF
TGTGCCAGCAGCTTCGACTTGCGGGCCGGGGAGCTGTTTTTT
>17|TRBV5-5|TRBJ2-2|.|.
CASSSDGGFVNTGELFF
TGTGCCAGCAGCTCCGACGGAGGGTTCGTGAACACCGGGGAGCTGTTTTTT
>14|TRBV2|TRBJ1-5|TRBD1|few
CASSEAGQWQPQHF
TGTGCCAGCAGTGAAGCGGGACAGTGGCAGCCCCAGCATTTT
>14|TRBV7-9|TRBJ2-1|.|.
CASSPRGGGAEQFF
TGTGCCAGCAGCCCCCGGGGAGGGGGGGCTGAGCAGTTCTTC